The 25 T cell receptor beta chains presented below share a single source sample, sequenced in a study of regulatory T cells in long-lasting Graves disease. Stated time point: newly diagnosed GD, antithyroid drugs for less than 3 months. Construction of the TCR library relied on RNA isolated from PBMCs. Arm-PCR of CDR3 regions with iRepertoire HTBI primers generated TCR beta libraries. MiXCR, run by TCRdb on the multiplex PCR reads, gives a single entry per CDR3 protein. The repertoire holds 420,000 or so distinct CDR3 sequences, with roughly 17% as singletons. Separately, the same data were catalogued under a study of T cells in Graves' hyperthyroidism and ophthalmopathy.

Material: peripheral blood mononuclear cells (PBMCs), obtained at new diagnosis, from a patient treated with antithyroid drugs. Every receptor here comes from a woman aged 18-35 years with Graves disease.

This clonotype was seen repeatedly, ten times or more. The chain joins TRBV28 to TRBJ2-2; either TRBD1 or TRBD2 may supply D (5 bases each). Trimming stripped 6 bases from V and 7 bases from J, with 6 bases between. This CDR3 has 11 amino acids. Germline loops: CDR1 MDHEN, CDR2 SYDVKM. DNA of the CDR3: TGTGCCAGCAGGAGGGGCGGGGAGCTGTTTTTT. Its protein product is CASRRGGELFF.

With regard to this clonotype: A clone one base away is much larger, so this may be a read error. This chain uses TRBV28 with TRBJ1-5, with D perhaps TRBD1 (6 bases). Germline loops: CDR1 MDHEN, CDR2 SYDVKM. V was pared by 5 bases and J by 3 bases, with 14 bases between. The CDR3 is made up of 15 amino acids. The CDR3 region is CASSEGGSDNQPQHF. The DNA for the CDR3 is TGTGCCAGCAGTGAGGGGGGCAGTGACAATCAGCCCCAGCATTTT.

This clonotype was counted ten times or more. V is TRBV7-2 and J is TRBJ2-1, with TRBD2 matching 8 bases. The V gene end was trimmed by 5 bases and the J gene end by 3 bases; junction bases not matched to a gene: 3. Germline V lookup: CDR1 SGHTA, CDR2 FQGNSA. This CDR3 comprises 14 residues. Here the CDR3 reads CASSKGLDYNEQFF. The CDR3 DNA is TGTGCCAGCAGCAAGGGACTAGACTACAATGAGCAGTTCTTC.

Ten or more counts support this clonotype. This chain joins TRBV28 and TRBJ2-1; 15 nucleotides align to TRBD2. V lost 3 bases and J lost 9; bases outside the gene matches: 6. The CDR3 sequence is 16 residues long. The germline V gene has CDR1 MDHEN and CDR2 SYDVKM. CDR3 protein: CASSFGLAGGPGEQFF. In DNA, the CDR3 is TGTGCCAGCAGTTTCGGACTAGCGGGAGGGCCGGGTGAGCAGTTCTTC.

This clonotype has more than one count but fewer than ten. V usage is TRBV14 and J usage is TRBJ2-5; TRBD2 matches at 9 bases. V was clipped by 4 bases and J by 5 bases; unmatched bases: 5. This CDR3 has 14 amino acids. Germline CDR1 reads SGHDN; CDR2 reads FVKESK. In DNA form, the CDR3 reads TGTGCCAGCAGCCCCTCTAGCGGGACCGAGACCCAGTACTTC. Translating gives CASSPSSGTETQYF.

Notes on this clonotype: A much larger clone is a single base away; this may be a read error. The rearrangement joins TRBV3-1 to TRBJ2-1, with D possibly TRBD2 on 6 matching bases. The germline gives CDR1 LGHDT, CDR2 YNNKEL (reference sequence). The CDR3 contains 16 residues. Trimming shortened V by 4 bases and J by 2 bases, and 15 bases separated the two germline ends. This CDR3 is CASSPHAGTTYNEQFF. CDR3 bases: TGTGCCAGCAGCCCACATGCGGGGACGACCTACAATGAGCAGTTCTTC.

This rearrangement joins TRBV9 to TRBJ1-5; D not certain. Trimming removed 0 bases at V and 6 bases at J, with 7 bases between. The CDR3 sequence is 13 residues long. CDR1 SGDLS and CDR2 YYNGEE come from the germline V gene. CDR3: CASSVEEGQPQHF. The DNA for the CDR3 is TGTGCCAGCAGCGTAGAGGAGGGTCAGCCCCAGCATTTT.

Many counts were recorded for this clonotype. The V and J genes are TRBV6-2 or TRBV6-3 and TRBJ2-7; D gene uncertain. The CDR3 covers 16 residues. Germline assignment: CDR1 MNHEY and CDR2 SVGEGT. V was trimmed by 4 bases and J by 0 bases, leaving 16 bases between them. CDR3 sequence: CASSFFAEHSSYEQYF. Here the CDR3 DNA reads TGTGCCAGCAGTTTTTTCGCGGAACATAGCTCCTACGAGCAGTACTTC.

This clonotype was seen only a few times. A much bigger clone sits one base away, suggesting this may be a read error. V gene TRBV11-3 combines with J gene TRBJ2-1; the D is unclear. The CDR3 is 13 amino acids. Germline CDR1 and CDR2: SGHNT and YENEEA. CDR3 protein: CASSLVALETQHF. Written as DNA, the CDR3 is TGTGCCAGCAGCTTGGTGGCTCTAGAGACCCAGCACTTC.

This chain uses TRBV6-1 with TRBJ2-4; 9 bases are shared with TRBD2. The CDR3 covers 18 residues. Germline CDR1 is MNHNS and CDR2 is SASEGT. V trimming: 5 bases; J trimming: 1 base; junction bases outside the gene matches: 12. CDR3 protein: CASSHSGSIVGAKNIQYF. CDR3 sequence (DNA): TGTGCCAGCAGTCATAGCGGGAGCATTGTGGGGGCCAAAAACATTCAGTACTTC.

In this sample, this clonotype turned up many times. CDR3 sequence: CSARDPLADTISSYNEQFF. The CDR3 DNA reads as TGCAGTGCTAGAGATCCGCTAGCGGATACGATAAGCTCCTACAATGAGCAGTTCTTC. This chain connects TRBV20-1 to TRBJ2-1, with 7 bases matching TRBD2. V lost 0 bases, J lost 0 bases, and 14 bases stayed unmatched. The CDR3 has 19 amino acids. Germline lookup yields CDR1 DFQATT and CDR2 SNEGSKA (reference sequence).

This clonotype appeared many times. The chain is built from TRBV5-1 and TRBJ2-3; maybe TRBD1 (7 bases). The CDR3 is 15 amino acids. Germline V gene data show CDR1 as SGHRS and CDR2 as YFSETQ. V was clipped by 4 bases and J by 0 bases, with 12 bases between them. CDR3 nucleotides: TGCGCCAGCAGCACTGCGGGACAGAGCACAGATACGCAGTATTTT. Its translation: CASSTAGQSTDTQYF. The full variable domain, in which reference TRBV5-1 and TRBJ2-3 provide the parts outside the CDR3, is KAGVTQTPRYLIKTRGQQVTLSCSPISGHRSVSWYQQTPGQGLQFLFEYFSETQRNKGNFPGRFSGRQFSNSRSEMNVSTLELGDSALYLCASSTAGQSTDTQYFGPGTRLTVL.

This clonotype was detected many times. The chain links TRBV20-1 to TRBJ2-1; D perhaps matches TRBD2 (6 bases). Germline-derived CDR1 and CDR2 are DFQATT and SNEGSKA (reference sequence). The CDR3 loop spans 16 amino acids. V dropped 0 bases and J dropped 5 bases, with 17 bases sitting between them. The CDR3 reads CSARDPWRGLNNEQFF. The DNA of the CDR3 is TGCAGTGCTAGAGATCCTTGGAGGGGTTTGAACAATGAGCAGTTCTTC.

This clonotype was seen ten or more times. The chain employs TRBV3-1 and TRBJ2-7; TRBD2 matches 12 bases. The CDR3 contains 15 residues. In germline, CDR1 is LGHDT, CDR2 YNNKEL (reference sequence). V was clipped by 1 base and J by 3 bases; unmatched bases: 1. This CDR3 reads CASSQGTSGIYEQYF. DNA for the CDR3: TGTGCCAGCAGCCAAGGGACTAGCGGGATCTACGAGCAGTACTTC.

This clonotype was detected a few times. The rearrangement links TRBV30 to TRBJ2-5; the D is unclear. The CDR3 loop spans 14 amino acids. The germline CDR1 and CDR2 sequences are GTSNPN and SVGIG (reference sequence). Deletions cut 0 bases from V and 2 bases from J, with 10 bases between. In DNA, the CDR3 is TGTGCCTGGAGTGTAAAAGGGATACAAGAGACCCAGTACTTC. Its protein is CAWSVKGIQETQYF. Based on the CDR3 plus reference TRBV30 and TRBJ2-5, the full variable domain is SQTIHQWPATLVQPVGSPLSLECTVEGTSNPNLYWYRQAAGRGLQLLFYSVGIGQISSEVPQNLSASRPQDRQFILSSKKLLLSDSGFYLCAWSVKGIQETQYFGPGTRLLVL.

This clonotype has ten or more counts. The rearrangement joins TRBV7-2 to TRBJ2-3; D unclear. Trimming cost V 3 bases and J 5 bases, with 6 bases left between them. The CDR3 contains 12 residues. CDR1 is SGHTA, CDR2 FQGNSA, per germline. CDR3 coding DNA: TGTGCCAGCAGCTTTAGCCGAGATACGCAGTATTTT. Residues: CASSFSRDTQYF.

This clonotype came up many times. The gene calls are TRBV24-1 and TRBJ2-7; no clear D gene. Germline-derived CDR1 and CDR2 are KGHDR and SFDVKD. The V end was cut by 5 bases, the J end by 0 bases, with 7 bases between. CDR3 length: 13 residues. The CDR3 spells CATSGTASYEQYF. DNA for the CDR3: TGTGCCACCAGTGGGACGGCCTCCTACGAGCAGTACTTC.

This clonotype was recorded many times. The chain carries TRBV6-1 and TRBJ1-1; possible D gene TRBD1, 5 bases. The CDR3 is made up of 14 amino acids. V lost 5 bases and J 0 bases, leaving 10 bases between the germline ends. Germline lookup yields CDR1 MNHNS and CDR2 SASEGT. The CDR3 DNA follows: TGTGCCAGCAGTACTACAGGAATGAACACTGAAGCTTTCTTT. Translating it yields CASSTTGMNTEAFF.

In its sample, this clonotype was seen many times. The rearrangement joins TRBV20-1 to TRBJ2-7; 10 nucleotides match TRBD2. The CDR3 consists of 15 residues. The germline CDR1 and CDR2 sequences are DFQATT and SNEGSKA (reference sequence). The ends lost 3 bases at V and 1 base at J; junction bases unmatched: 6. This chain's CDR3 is CSARTSGWDSYEQYF. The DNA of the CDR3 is TGCAGTGCTAGGACTAGCGGGTGGGATTCCTACGAGCAGTACTTC.

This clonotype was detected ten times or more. CDR3 bases: TGTGCCAGCAGTTTCGTGAGCTCCTACAATGAGCAGTTCTTC. Protein: CASSFVSSYNEQFF. V gene TRBV27 combines with J gene TRBJ2-1; no firm D call. This CDR3 is 14 amino acids long. Germline values: CDR1 MNHEY, CDR2 SMNVEV (reference sequence). With 3 bases removed from V and 0 bases from J, the gap between germline ends came to 6 bases.

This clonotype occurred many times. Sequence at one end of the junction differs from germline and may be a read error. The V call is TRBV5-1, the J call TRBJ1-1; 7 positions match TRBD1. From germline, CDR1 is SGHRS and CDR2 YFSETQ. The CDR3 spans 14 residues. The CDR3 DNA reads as TGTGCCAGCAGCCCTCGACAGGGAAGGACTGAAGCTTTCTTT. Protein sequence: CASSPRQGRTEAFF.

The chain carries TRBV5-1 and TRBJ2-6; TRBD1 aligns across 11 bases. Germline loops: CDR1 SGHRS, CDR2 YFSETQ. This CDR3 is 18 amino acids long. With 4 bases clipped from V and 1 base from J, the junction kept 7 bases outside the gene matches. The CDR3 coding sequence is TGCGCCAGCAGCAGGCCTGGACAGGGGGCTTCTGGGGCCAACGTCCTGACTTTC. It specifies CASSRPGQGASGANVLTF.

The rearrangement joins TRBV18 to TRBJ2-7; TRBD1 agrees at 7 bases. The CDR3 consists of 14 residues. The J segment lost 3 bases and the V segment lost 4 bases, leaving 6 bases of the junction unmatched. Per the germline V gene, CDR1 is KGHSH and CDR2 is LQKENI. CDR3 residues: CASSQDRVVYEQYF. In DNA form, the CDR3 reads TGTGCCAGCTCACAAGACAGGGTCGTCTACGAGCAGTACTTC.

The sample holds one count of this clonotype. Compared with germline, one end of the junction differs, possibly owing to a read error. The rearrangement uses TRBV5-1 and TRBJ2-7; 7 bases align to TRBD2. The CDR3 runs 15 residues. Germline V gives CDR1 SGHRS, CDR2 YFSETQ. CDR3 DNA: TGTGCCAGCAGCTTCCGTAGCGGGCTTTCCTACGAGCAGTACTTC. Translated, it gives CASSFRSGLSYEQYF.

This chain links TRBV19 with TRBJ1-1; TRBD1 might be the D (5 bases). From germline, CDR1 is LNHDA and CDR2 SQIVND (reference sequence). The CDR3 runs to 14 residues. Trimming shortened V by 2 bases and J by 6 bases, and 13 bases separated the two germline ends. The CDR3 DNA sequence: TGTGCCAGTAGTATATCTCCCCAGGGTTCTGAAGCTTTCTTT. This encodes CASSISPQGSEAFF.